Listed below are T cell receptor beta chains from one sample, sequenced in a study of chemoradiotherapy in HPV16-positive cancers. Repertoires were generated with immunoSEQ multiplex PCR, while TCRdb's copy carries only in-frame clones and drops some. Of roughly 17,000 clones in the sample, more than 90% were seen once. The sample consisted of blood, taken from a patient who underwent chemoradiotherapy. These receptors came from a human donor with HPV-associated anogenital cancer. Both conserved end residues are part of each CDR3. D genes are given only for firm matches. Only some rows state a clone size, as once, few, many or a class for expanded clones.

v_gene	j_gene	d_gene	abundance	CDR3aa
TRBV19	TRBJ1-1	-	-	CASSIDPGENTEAFF
TRBV5-1	TRBJ2-6	-	once	CASQLAGDHSGANVLTF
TRBV30	TRBJ1-3	-	-	CAWSPDSGNTIYF
TRBV10-1	TRBJ2-3	-	-	CASSESGTGFIDTQYF
TRBV5-1	TRBJ2-2	TRBD1	once	CASSLTGQGGTGELFF
TRBV11-3	TRBJ2-3	TRBD2	once	CASSLGASGGQDTQYF
TRBV4-1	TRBJ1-1	-	-	CASSQEIRGSAEAFF
TRBV15	TRBJ1-2	-	-	CATSGGLYGYTF
TRBV25-1	TRBJ1-4	TRBD1	once	CASSGSRGQEEKLFF
TRBV28	TRBJ2-2	TRBD1	-	CASSLRATGKGGELFF
TRBV6-1	TRBJ1-2	-	-	CASSKATVLSYGYTF
TRBV14	TRBJ1-1	-	-	CASSSPGDGQNTEAFF
TRBV4-1	TRBJ1-4	-	-	CASSHPLGAGRSELNEKLFF
TRBV7-9	TRBJ1-2	-	once	CASSSSGQSTYGYTF
TRBV4-1	TRBJ1-4	TRBD1	-	CASSQEDRGRNEKLFF
TRBV21-1	TRBJ1-6	-	-	CASSKGQGTYNSPLHF
TRBV7-2	TRBJ1-1	-	-	CASSLGTLYTEAFF
TRBV4-1	TRBJ1-4	-	-	CASSQLYREVIGAGKLFF
TRBV6-1	TRBJ1-5	-	once	CASSEGPQHF
TRBV6-1	TRBJ1-1	-	-	CASSRTGTEAFF
TRBV7-2	TRBJ1-1	TRBD1	-	CASRATGTANTEAFF
TRBV6-1	TRBJ1-6	-	-	CASSDRAPGRTNNSPLHF
TRBV30	TRBJ2-1	TRBD2	-	CAWSVGLAGAYNEQFF
TRBV29-1	TRBJ1-1	-	-	CSVGNTEAFF
TRBV7-2	TRBJ1-4	-	-	CASSLEIRGEKLFF
TRBV6-1	TRBJ1-1	-	-	CASTGREPEAFF
TRBV11-2	TRBJ1-2	-	-	CASSFTLNYGYTF
TRBV9	TRBJ1-2	-	-	CASSPQGTYGYTF
TRBV10-2	TRBJ2-5	TRBD1	-	CASRTGGEETQYF
TRBV5-1	TRBJ2-7	TRBD2	-	CASSLSGLSYEQYF
TRBV5-1	TRBJ2-7	-	-	CASSLTLGSSYEQYF
TRBV6-6	TRBJ1-1	-	-	CASTKTDLYTEAFF
TRBV11-2	TRBJ1-6	-	-	CASSLDGSSYNSPLHF
TRBV10-3	TRBJ2-3	-	-	CAISEAHTSTDTQYF
TRBV19	TRBJ1-1	-	-	CASSYTGNTEAFF
TRBV19	TRBJ1-4	-	-	CASSSEQVTNEKLFF
TRBV6-5	TRBJ1-5	TRBD1	once	CASSYQGDSNQPQHF
TRBV10-3	TRBJ2-2	-	-	CATRGPGAGELFF
TRBV4-3	TRBJ2-1	-	once	CASSQTRASYNEQFF
TRBV6-1	TRBJ1-6	TRBD1	-	CASRRRTGEESPLHF
TRBV7-2	TRBJ1-1	TRBD1	-	CASSFLQGAGTEAFF